Reported below is one TCR beta chain. Method: immunoSEQ multiplex PCR; TCRdb's copy keeps in-frame clones and lacks some. Of over 150,000 clones detected, around 80% appear once; the ten largest clones hold about 13%. The data belong to a study of blood T cell repertoires in COVID-19. Study in general: The cDNA or gDNA used as material had been derived from T cells, B-cell-depleted T cells, or PBMCs.

The CDR3 length is 17 residues. V dropped 4 bases and J dropped 2; count of bases not matched to a gene: 7. Germline CDR1 and CDR2: SEHNR and FQNEAQ (reference sequence). The receptor was isolated from a human donor in a cohort sampled during active COVID-19. Input material: peripheral blood. The chain recombines TRBV7-9 with TRBJ2-3, with 12 bases lining up with TRBD2. For the CDR3, the DNA is TGTGCCAGCAGCTCTTCCGGGACTAGCGGGCACACAGATACGCAGTATTTT. Residues: CASSSSGTSGHTDTQYF.